These 2 T cell receptor beta chains share one sample of origin, sequenced in a study of blood T cells in healthy people across ages. Next came a second PCR, run for about 7 to 12 cycles, which used a sample-barcoded 5' primer along with a J-beta primer mix. TCRdb passed the 5' RACE reads through MiXCR, listing each CDR3 protein once. The sample gives about 700,000 distinct CDR3 sequences, about 30% of which show up once; less than 20% is in the top ten. Sequencing used blood. The origin of the receptors is a woman aged 80 or over in good health.

The genes are TRBV6-6 and TRBJ2-7; unclear D gene. V lost 9 bases, J lost 2 bases, and 14 bases lay in between. Germline values: CDR1 MNHNY, CDR2 SVGAGI (reference sequence). The CDR3 is made up of 13 amino acids. CDR3 region: CARNDQATYEQYF. CDR3 bases: TGTGCCAGGAATGATCAGGCGACCTACGAGCAGTACTTC.

In this sample, this clonotype turned up many times. This chain joins TRBV3-1 and TRBJ2-5; 9 bases fit TRBD2. The J segment lost 3 bases and the V segment lost 5 bases, leaving 4 bases of the junction unmatched. CDR1 and CDR2 from the germline V gene are LGHDT and YNNKEL (reference sequence). The CDR3 extends over 14 amino acids. CDR3 bases: TGTGCCAGCAGCACGCGGGGGGGCAAAGAGACCCAGTACTTC. This sequence encodes CASSTRGGKETQYF.